This T cell receptor beta chain emerged from a study of siplizumab effects on memory and regulatory T cells. Study-wide results and caveats: The drug siplizumab significantly decreased the alloreactive sequences that could be traced to unstimulated CD4+ memory cells. Proliferating siplizumab-cultured Tregs lacked confirmed suppressive function.

V lost 6 bases to trimming and J lost 2 bases; unmatched junction nucleotides: 4. The CDR3 extends over 16 amino acids. The germline V gene encodes CDR1 ENHRY and CDR2 SYGVKD. For this clone: Its cognate antigen is unknown.

Each sample yielded about 9.9 x 10^4 assayed TCR templates. Measured with immunoSEQ multiplex PCR; TCRdb has only the in-frame clones, and not every one. The data contain 100,000 or so clones, approximately 94% of them singletons. The sequence derives from a human donor in good health. The V and J genes are TRBV10-3 and TRBJ2-5; 15 nucleotides align to TRBD2. The source material was CD4+ T cells sorted from blood. Written as DNA, the CDR3 is TGTGCCATCAGAAAGGGGACTAGCGGGGGGCAAGAGACCCAGTACTTC. Amino acid sequence: CAIRKGTSGGQETQYF.